The entry that follows covers one T cell receptor beta chain sequence. Its matching antigen is unknown. Regarding time point: week 5, during vaccination. Vaccine doses each comprised 300 ug of mutant IDH1 20-mer peptide, with topical imiquimod. The V gene lost 6 bases and the J gene lost 5 bases, with 4 bases spanning the gap. Germline CDR1 and CDR2: LNHDA and SQIVND (reference sequence). The CDR3 covers 10 residues. These data originate in a study of a mutant IDH1 vaccine in newly diagnosed glioma. Across the study: First vaccine doses came 4-6 weeks after radiotherapy alone, or with temozolomide cycles. Standard pretreatment was either radiotherapy, temozolomide, or, for most, radiochemotherapy with temozolomide.

This table comes from immunoSEQ multiplex PCR, and its TCRdb copy is limited to in-frame clones, with some not included. The repertoire has around 50,000 clones, 75% to 90% of them found once; the top ten carry approximately 4.3%. Study-wide points: No link was apparently found between pseudoprogression and changes in top peripheral T cell clonotypes.

The chain employs TRBV19 and TRBJ2-5; D not resolved. Material: PBMCs, obtained from a glioma patient whose treatment included an IDH1 peptide vaccine. The sequence derives from a woman in her forties with glioma. DNA for the CDR3: TGTGCCAGTAGCGGGGAGACCCAGTACTTC. Protein: CASSGETQYF.